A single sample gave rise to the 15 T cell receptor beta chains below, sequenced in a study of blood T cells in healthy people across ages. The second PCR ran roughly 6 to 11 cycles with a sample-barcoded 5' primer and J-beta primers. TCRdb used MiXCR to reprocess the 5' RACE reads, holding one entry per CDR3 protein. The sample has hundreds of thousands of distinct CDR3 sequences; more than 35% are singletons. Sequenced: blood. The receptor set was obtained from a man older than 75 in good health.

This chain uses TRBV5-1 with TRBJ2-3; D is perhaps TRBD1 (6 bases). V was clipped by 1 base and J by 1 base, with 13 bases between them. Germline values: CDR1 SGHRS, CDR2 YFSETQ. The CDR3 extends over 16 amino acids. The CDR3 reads CASSLRGTAGTDTQYF. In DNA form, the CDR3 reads TGCGCCAGCAGCTTGAGGGGGACGGCGGGCACAGATACGCAGTATTTT.

The CDR3 loop is CASSLRPTTGGASYGYTF. As DNA, the CDR3 is TGTGCCAGCAGCTTAAGACCAACGACAGGGGGCGCATCCTATGGCTACACCTTC. This chain links TRBV7-3 with TRBJ1-2, with 10 bases aligning to TRBD1. Per germline, CDR1 SGHTA and CDR2 FQGTGA. The CDR3 consists of 18 residues. V shed 1 base, J shed 4 bases, and the junction held 12 bases outside the gene matches.

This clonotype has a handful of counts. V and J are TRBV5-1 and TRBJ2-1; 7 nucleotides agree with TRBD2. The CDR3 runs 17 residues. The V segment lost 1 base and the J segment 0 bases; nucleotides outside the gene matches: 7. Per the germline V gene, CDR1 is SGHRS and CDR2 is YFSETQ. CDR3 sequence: CASSLQASGRSYNEQFF. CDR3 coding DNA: TGCGCCAGCAGCTTGCAGGCTAGCGGTCGCTCCTACAATGAGCAGTTCTTC.

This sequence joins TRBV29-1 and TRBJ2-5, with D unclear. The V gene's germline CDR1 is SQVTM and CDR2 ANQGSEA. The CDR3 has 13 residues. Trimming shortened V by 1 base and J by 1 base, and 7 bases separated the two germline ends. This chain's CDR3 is CSVEAAIQETQYF. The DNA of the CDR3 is TGCAGCGTTGAAGCGGCTATCCAAGAGACCCAGTACTTC.

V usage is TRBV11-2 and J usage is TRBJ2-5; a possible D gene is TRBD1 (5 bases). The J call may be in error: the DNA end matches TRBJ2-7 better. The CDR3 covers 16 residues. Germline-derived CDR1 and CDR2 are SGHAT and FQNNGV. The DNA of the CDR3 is TGTGCCAGCAGCGAGGCGGTTTTCCAGGGTCGAAGCGAGCAGTACTTC. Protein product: CASSEAVFQGRSEQYF.

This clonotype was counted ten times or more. In DNA, the CDR3 is TGCGCCAGCCGGGACAGGGGGTCGGCTAATGAAAAACTGTTTTTT. It is translated as CASRDRGSANEKLFF. This chain connects TRBV5-1 to TRBJ1-4; TRBD1 aligns across 11 bases. The J segment lost 3 bases and the V segment lost 7 bases, leaving 5 bases of the junction unmatched. This CDR3 contains 15 residues. Germline lookup yields CDR1 SGHRS and CDR2 YFSETQ.

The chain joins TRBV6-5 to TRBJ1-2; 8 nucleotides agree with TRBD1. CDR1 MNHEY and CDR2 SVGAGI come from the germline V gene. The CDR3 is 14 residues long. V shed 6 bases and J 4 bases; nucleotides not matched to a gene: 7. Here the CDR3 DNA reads TGTGCCAGCAGCTCCCTAGGACAGGGCTATGGCTACACCTTC. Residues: CASSSLGQGYGYTF.

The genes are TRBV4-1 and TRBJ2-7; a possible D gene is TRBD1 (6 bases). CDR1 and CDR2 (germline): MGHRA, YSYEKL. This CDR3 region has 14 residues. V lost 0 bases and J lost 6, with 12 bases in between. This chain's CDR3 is CASSQDLGDTEQYF. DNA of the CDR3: TGCGCCAGCAGCCAAGATCTCGGGGACACCGAGCAGTACTTC.

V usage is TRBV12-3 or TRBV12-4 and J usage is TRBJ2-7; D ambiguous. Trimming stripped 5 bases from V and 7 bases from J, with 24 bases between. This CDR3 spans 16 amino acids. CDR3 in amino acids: CASSHKLHSLYNEQYF. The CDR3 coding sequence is TGTGCCAGCAGTCATAAACTGCACAGTCTTTACAATGAGCAGTACTTC.

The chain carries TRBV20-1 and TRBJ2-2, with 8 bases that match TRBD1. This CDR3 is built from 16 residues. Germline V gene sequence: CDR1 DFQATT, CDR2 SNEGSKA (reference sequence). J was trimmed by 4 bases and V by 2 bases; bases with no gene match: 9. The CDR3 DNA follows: TGCAGTGCTAGAATGTCCAGGGGGCTTAGCACCGGGGAGCTGTTTTTT. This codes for CSARMSRGLSTGELFF.

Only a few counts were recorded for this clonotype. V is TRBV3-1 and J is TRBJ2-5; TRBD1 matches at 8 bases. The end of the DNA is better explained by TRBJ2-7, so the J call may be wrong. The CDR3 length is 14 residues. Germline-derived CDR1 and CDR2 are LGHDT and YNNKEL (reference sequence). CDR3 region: CASSQGDRKYEQYF. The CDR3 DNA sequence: TGTGCCAGCAGCCAAGGGGACAGGAAATACGAGCAGTACTTC.

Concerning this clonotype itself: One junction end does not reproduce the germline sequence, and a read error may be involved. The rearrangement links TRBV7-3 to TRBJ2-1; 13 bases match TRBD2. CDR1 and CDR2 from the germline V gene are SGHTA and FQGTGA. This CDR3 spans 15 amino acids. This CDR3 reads CTSSPRTSGRNEQFF. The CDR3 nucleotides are TGTACCAGCAGCCCACGGACTAGCGGGAGAAATGAGCAGTTCTTC.

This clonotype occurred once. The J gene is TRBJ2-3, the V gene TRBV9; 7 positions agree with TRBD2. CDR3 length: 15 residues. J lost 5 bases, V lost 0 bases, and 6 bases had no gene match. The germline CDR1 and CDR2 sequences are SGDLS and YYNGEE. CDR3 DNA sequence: TGTGCCAGCAGCGTAGGGGGACTACGGGTAGATACGCAGTATTTT. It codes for CASSVGGLRVDTQYF.

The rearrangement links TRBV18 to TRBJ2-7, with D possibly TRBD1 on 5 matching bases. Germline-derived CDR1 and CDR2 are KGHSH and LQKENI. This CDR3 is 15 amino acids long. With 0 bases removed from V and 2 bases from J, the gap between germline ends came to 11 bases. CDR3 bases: TGTGCCAGCTCACCACCGTCAGGGAATACCTACGAGCAGTACTTC. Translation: CASSPPSGNTYEQYF.

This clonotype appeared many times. CDR3 amino acids: CSVSPRTNTGELFF. For the CDR3, the DNA is TGCAGCGTTAGCCCCAGGACGAACACCGGGGAGCTGTTTTTT. This chain uses TRBV29-1 with TRBJ2-2; D is uncertain. Trimming shortened V by 5 bases and J by 0 bases, and 10 bases separated the two germline ends. CDR1 is SQVTM, CDR2 ANQGSEA, per germline. CDR3 length: 14 residues.